This T cell receptor (beta chain) was sequenced during a study of cytomegalovirus exposure and HLA in healthy donors. PCR involved 60 Vbeta and 13 Jbeta primers. Sequencing used immunoSEQ multiplex PCR; TCRdb keeps in-frame clones, though not all of them. The sample has fewer than 90,000 clones, around 75% seen once. Germline lookup yields CDR1 KGHSH and CDR2 LQKENI. This CDR3 has 14 amino acids. V was trimmed by 2 bases and J by 1 base, leaving 9 bases between them. The sequence was obtained from a woman aged 40 to 50 in good health and CMV-seropositive. Sequencing was done on a sample of PBMCs. The chain employs TRBV18 and TRBJ2-7; D is perhaps TRBD2 (5 bases). CDR3 DNA sequence: TGTGCCAGCTCACCAAATCGGGATTCCTACGAGCAGTACTTC. It codes for CASSPNRDSYEQYF.